This T cell receptor beta chain came from a study of beta chain features in type 1 diabetes. CDR3 length equals 16 residues. V dropped 5 bases and J dropped 5; count of bases not matched to a gene: 6. Germline V gives CDR1 SGHNT, CDR2 YENEEA. This clone was observed a handful of times. What it binds is not known. Reverse transcription of all isolated RNA meant that expressed TCRB transcripts were sequenced. Roughly 3.6 million reads was the average for naive, central memory and regulatory T cell samples. Assay used: immunoSEQ multiplex PCR; TCRdb lists only in-frame clones, some missing. Among some 270,000 clones, 11% to 15% were seen once, and the ten largest hold 0.026%. One heparinised blood draw averaging around 100 mL was given by each donor. Study-wide points: There were fewer insertions and more deletions at the VDJ junctions of type 1 diabetes patients.

This sequence was found in a woman aged 40 to 50 in good health. This sequence joins TRBV11-3 and TRBJ2-3; 14 bases fit TRBD2. What was sequenced was naive CD4+ T cells from blood. For the CDR3, the DNA is TGTGCCAGCAGCCCTGGACTAGCGGGGGGCGAAGATACGCAGTATTTT. Encoded protein: CASSPGLAGGEDTQYF. The full variable domain, completed using reference TRBV11-3 and TRBJ2-3, is EAGVVQSPRYKIIEKKQPVAFWCNPISGHNTLYWYLQNLGQGPELLIRYENEEAVDDSQLPKDRFSAERLKGVDSTLKIQPAELGDSAVYLCASSPGLAGGEDTQYFGPGTRLTVL.